This TCR beta chain was found in a study of graft-versus-host responses after intestinal transplantation. Germline V CDR1 and CDR2: LGHNA, YNFKEQ. With 2 bases clipped from V and 2 bases from J, the junction kept 4 bases outside the gene matches. The CDR3 runs 16 residues. Sequencing used immunoSEQ multiplex PCR; TCRdb keeps in-frame clones, though not all of them. The data contain about 77,000 clones, 92% of them singletons. V and J are TRBV4-2 and TRBJ2-1; 9 bases match TRBD2. The source material was PBMCs, sampled 98 days after intestinal transplantation. The sequence was obtained from a human patient who received an intestinal transplant, so some T cells may come from the graft donor. In DNA, the CDR3 is TGTGCCAGCAGCCAACAAGCGGGGGGACCCTACAATGAGCAGTTCTTC. The encoded protein is CASSQQAGGPYNEQFF.